This T cell receptor (beta chain) came from a study of PD-1 blockade in classical Hodgkin lymphoma (dated by TCRdb to the early 2020s). With regard to the full study: Nivolumab dosing was 3 mg/kg intravenously every 2 weeks, continuing until either disease progression or unacceptable toxicity. The study used TCR beta sequencing and CyTOF to define a peripheral blood immune signature of response to PD-1 blockade in classical Hodgkin lymphoma.

Genomic DNA was isolated using the Qiagen DNeasy kit from unsorted PBMCs as well as from negatively selected CD4+ and CD8+ fractions. TCR beta CDR3 regions were subjected to amplification by immunoSEQ multiplex PCR with primers that anneal to V and J segments. Amplification bias was minimized using a synthetic immune receptor repertoire, and residual bias was removed computationally after sequencing. The source study handled its data this way. Custom Python scripts were used to quantify repertoire diversity as the Shannon entropy index. Unsorted, CD4+ and CD8+ repertoires were analyzed separately, except for combined analyses in which CD4+ and CD8+ sequences were merged in silico. Clonal expansion was defined as at least a 2-fold frequency increase after treatment relative to C1D1, with a pseudocount of 0.5 for undetected baseline clones. Clones with 0 or 1 copy at C1D1 were classified as singleton clones, and clones with 2 or more copies were classified as non-singleton clones. Clones expanded in unsorted samples were assigned a CD4+, CD8+ or unknown annotation through matching of protein sequences in sorted samples from the same patient. Diversity changes from C1D1 to C4D1 were tested in paired samples using Wilcoxon tests. TCRdb took over this immuneACCESS table, retaining in-frame rearrangements with V and J assigned. Such tables are incomplete; in checked studies, under half of the missing clones stem from an unresolved V gene, and the remainder is unexplained. From that table come the V and J calls and clone size; the DNA was used to work out D and trimming. This sample holds about 85,000 clones; around nine tenths were observed only once. The ten largest clones represent about 2.9% of the sample.

This clone was seen just once. Its target antigen remains unknown. Base qualities are not recorded, but no much larger clone differs from it by a single base. What the research found in general, with its limitations: CD4+ but not CD8+ TCR diversity rose significantly by C4D1 (p=0.0027 vs p=0.16), most apparent in complete responders (p=0.02). Patients starting nivolumab less than 1 year after ASCT had lower diversity and were excluded from later analyses to avoid confounding by immune reconstitution. The study was limited to a single clinical trial cohort, and causes of repertoire differences, possibly disease activity or prior therapy, remained undefined. Baseline diversity similar to that of newly diagnosed patients was observed in trial patients achieving complete response, whereas significantly lower diversity was observed in partial responders and progressors. Baseline TCR diversity was reported as lower in newly diagnosed patients than in healthy donors, and lower still in relapsed/refractory patients.

The meaning of the sample's time point label: cycle 4 day 1 (C4D1), after more than 5 weeks of nivolumab. All trial patients had relapsed after autologous stem cell transplantation, with cohorts A, B and C differing in prior brentuximab vedotin exposure. The trial cohort was composed of 56 patients with relapsed/refractory classical Hodgkin lymphoma, for whom complete response, partial response or progressive disease was recorded as best overall response. Trial patients were treated with single-agent nivolumab in the multi-cohort phase II CheckMate 205 trial. Best overall response was determined by an independent review committee according to the 2007 International Working Group response criteria. PBMCs from the trial were collected at three points: immediately before nivolumab initiation (C1D1), and during therapy at cycle 2 day 1 and cycle 4 day 1. Peripheral blood was collected in 8 mL Vacutainer Cell Preparation Tubes, from which PBMCs were isolated by centrifugation and then cryopreserved.

This TCR derives from a human donor with classical Hodgkin lymphoma. The source was peripheral blood mononuclear cells (PBMCs), collected before the fourth cycle of nivolumab.

CDR3 reads: CASSPLEEYQETQYF. The bases are TGTGCCAGCAGCCCCCTTGAAGAGTACCAAGAGACCCAGTACTTC. The sequence joins TRBV7-2 to TRBJ2-5, with no D gene named confidently. Reading from cysteine to phenylalanine, the CDR3 counts 15 amino acids. Only the CDR3 region is kept as DNA, spanning 45 bases read in frame from base 1. Trimming at the junction amounts to 5 bases on V and 0 bases on J, and the germline ends lie 13 bases apart. The CDR1 and CDR2 encoded by the germline V gene are SGHTA and FQGNSA.